One and the same sample provided the 22 T cell receptor beta chains below, sequenced in a study of CD8 T cells in Susac syndrome. RNA in amounts of about 0.45 to 1 ug was reverse transcribed with random hexamers. One entry per CDR3 protein, called by TCRdb with MiXCR from the immunoSEQ multiplex PCR reads. The data show roughly 120,000 distinct CDR3 sequences, with about 92% seen just once and approximately 0.097% held by the top ten. Sequencing was done on a sample of CD4+ T cells from PBMCs. These receptors were taken from a human donor with multiple sclerosis.

The genes are TRBV9 and TRBJ2-5; D may match TRBD1 or TRBD2 (5 bases each). The germline V gene has CDR1 SGDLS and CDR2 YYNGEE. V lost 4 bases and J lost 1, with 8 bases in between. CDR3 length: 13 residues. The CDR3 region has the DNA TGTGCCAGCAGCTTTGGGGGCCAAGAGACCCAGTACTTC. This encodes CASSFGGQETQYF.

In this sample, this clonotype turned up once. The V gene is TRBV24-1, the J gene TRBJ1-2; D possibly corresponds to TRBD1 (5 bases). The V and J ends lost 4 bases and 8 bases respectively, with 16 bases between them. The germline CDR1 and CDR2 sequences are KGHDR and SFDVKD. The CDR3 totals 14 residues. CDR3 amino acids: CATSDTGTEKGYTF. The CDR3 DNA reads as TGTGCCACCAGTGACACCGGGACGGAGAAGGGCTACACCTTC.

The genes are TRBV25-1 and TRBJ2-5; the D gene is possibly TRBD2 (7 bases). There are 15 residues in the CDR3. The germline V gene has CDR1 MGHDK and CDR2 SYGVNS. V shed 5 bases and J shed 5 bases, with 18 bases lying between them. CDR3 sequence: CASSRVGGHGETQYF. The CDR3 DNA is TGTGCCAGCAGTAGGGTGGGGGGGCATGGCGAGACCCAGTACTTC.

The chain is built from TRBV2 and TRBJ2-4; 7 nucleotides align to TRBD1. Losses at the gene ends were 6 bases for V and 15 bases for J; bases not matched to a gene: 14. Looked up from germline, CDR1 is SNHLY and CDR2 is FYNNEI. The CDR3 consists of 13 residues. The CDR3 DNA reads TGTGCCAGCAGCCTCGAGGGGGCACATCCCGGGTACTTC. Protein: CASSLEGAHPGYF.

The rearrangement links TRBV4-3 to TRBJ2-6, with D uncertain. Germline loops: CDR1 LGHNA, CDR2 YSLEER. Trimming pared 0 bases from V and 2 bases from J, leaving 5 bases between. The CDR3 is made up of 15 amino acids. The CDR3 loop is CASSQEHTGANVLTF. CDR3 nucleotide sequence: TGCGCCAGCAGCCAAGAGCACACTGGGGCCAACGTCCTGACTTTC.

The gene calls are TRBV5-5 and TRBJ1-1; D unclear. V was trimmed by 3 bases and J by 0 bases, leaving 12 bases between them. Germline loops: CDR1 SGHKS, CDR2 YYEKEE (reference sequence). CDR3 length: 15 amino acids. CDR3 protein: CASSSIYSVNTEAFF. The CDR3 bases are TGTGCCAGCAGCTCCATATACAGCGTGAACACTGAAGCTTTCTTT.

This clonotype came up once. Relative to the germline gene, one junction end is altered; a read error may explain this. This chain connects TRBV6-2 or TRBV6-3 to TRBJ2-5; D gene unclear. The length of the CDR3 is 14 residues. Germline V CDR1 and CDR2: MNHEY, SVGEGT. The CDR3 sequence is CASSYSRSQETQYF. Here the CDR3 DNA reads TGTGCCAGCAGCTACTCTCGGTCTCAAGAGACCCAGTACTTC.

The V and J genes are TRBV28 and TRBJ1-1; maybe TRBD1 (6 bases). The V end lost 5 bases, the J end lost 11 bases, and 15 bases lay between the germline ends. Germline assignment: CDR1 MDHEN and CDR2 SYDVKM. The CDR3 covers 12 residues. The CDR3 DNA follows: TGTGCCAGCAGTCCCCCCACAGGGAACGCTTTCTTT. It encodes CASSPPTGNAFF.

This chain connects TRBV27 to TRBJ2-5; 9 nucleotides align to TRBD2. This CDR3 is built from 16 residues. Germline values: CDR1 MNHEY, CDR2 SMNVEV (reference sequence). With 3 bases clipped from V and 5 bases from J, the junction kept 10 bases outside the gene matches. In DNA form, the CDR3 reads TGTGCCAGCAGTTTGGCGGGGGGGCCTTATAGTGAGACCCAGTACTTC. This gives the protein CASSLAGGPYSETQYF.

The chain has TRBV20-1 and TRBJ1-2; D may be TRBD1 (6 bases). The germline gives CDR1 DFQATT, CDR2 SNEGSKA (reference sequence). The ends were cut back, 0 bases at V and 4 bases at J, with 12 bases in the middle. The CDR3 is 14 residues long. DNA for the CDR3: TGCAGTGCTAGAGACGGGGGGGCAGTCTATGGCTACACCTTC. Amino acid sequence: CSARDGGAVYGYTF.

This sequence joins TRBV6-2 or TRBV6-3 and TRBJ1-5; D is unresolved. This CDR3 has 15 residues. V lost 2 bases, J lost 1 base, and 9 bases lay in between. The germline V gene has CDR1 MNHEY and CDR2 SVGEGT. The DNA for the CDR3 is TGTGCCAGCAGTTACGAGGGAAGGAGCAATCAGCCCCAGCATTTT. Encoded protein: CASSYEGRSNQPQHF.

The chain employs TRBV18 and TRBJ2-3; D is undetermined. CDR1 is KGHSH, CDR2 LQKENI, per germline. V lost 6 bases, J lost 2 bases, and 9 bases lay in between. The CDR3 runs 13 residues. The CDR3 DNA is TGTGCCAGCTCTCCTACATTCACAGATACGCAGTATTTT. Translated, it gives CASSPTFTDTQYF.

This sequence joins TRBV30 and TRBJ1-6, with D hard to call. From germline, CDR1 is GTSNPN and CDR2 SVGIG (reference sequence). The CDR3 contains 11 residues. V was pared by 8 bases and J by 8 bases, with 10 bases between. The CDR3 nucleotides are TGTGCCGTGGCGAGGGATTCACCCCTCCACTTT. Its translation: CAVARDSPLHF. Full variable domain (remainder filled in from reference TRBV30 and TRBJ1-6): SQTIHQWPATLVQPVGSPLSLECTVEGTSNPNLYWYRQAAGRGLQLLFYSVGIGQISSEVPQNLSASRPQDRQFILSSKKLLLSDSGFYLCAVARDSPLHFGNGTRLTVT.

J is TRBJ1-1 and V is TRBV4-1; 9 bases fit TRBD1. V was clipped by 1 base and J by 5 bases; unmatched bases: 5. This CDR3 contains 15 residues. Germline V gene data show CDR1 as MGHRA and CDR2 as YSYEKL. The CDR3 DNA sequence: TGCGCCAGCAGCCAAGGGGACAGGGAGAATACTGAAGCTTTCTTT. It is translated as CASSQGDRENTEAFF.

The chain joins TRBV7-2 to TRBJ2-3; D call uncertain. The CDR3 runs to 12 residues. With 2 bases removed from V and 6 bases from J, the gap between germline ends came to 6 bases. The germline V gene encodes CDR1 SGHTA and CDR2 FQGNSA. The CDR3 DNA follows: TGTGCCAGCAGCTTAAGTGTGGATACGCAGTATTTT. Protein: CASSLSVDTQYF. Full variable domain (missing parts from reference TRBV7-2 and TRBJ2-3): GAGVSQSPSNKVTEKGKDVELRCDPISGHTALYWYRQSLGQGLEFLIYFQGNSAPDKSGLPSDRFSAERTGGSVSTLTIQRTQQEDSAVYLCASSLSVDTQYFGPGTRLTVL.

This chain connects TRBV27 to TRBJ2-1; 10 bases line up with TRBD2. The CDR3 loop spans 15 amino acids. Germline CDR1 MNHEY, CDR2 SMNVEV (reference sequence). The V and J ends lost 3 bases and 7 bases, in that order; junction bases with no gene match: 6. This chain's CDR3 is CASSFQRGGWNEQFF. Written as DNA, the CDR3 is TGTGCCAGCAGTTTCCAGCGGGGGGGCTGGAATGAGCAGTTCTTC.

The J gene is TRBJ2-7, the V gene TRBV19; perhaps TRBD1 as D (6 bases). Trimming left V 5 bases short and J 4 bases short, with 12 bases between. Per germline, CDR1 LNHDA and CDR2 SQIVND (reference sequence). The CDR3 is 13 amino acids. As DNA, the CDR3 is TGTGCCAGTAGTCAGGGGATTGGTTACGAGCAGTACTTC. It codes for CASSQGIGYEQYF.

The chain has TRBV12-3 or TRBV12-4 and TRBJ1-4; the D is unclear. The CDR3 is 13 amino acids. The ends were cut back, 5 bases at V and 6 bases at J, with 10 bases in the middle. Here the CDR3 DNA reads TGTGCCAGCAGTGTCCAGGTTTATGAAAAACTGTTTTTT. Translating it yields CASSVQVYEKLFF.

The gene calls are TRBV9 and TRBJ1-1; D unclear. This CDR3 is 13 amino acids long. The germline V gene encodes CDR1 SGDLS and CDR2 YYNGEE. The ends were cut back, 0 bases at V and 5 bases at J, with 8 bases in the middle. Written as DNA, the CDR3 is TGTGCCAGCAGCGTAGAGGACGATACTGAAGCTTTCTTT. This translates into CASSVEDDTEAFF.

The chain combines TRBV3-1 with TRBJ1-2; TRBD1 matches 9 bases. The CDR3 is made up of 14 amino acids. Germline V gene sequence: CDR1 LGHDT, CDR2 YNNKEL (reference sequence). Losses at the gene ends were 0 bases for V and 10 bases for J; bases not matched to a gene: 6. The CDR3 nucleotides read TGTGCCAGCAGCCAAGATTATACAGGGGGCACCTACACCTTC. As protein: CASSQDYTGGTYTF. The whole variable domain, filled in from reference TRBV3-1 and TRBJ1-2, reads DTAVSQTPKYLVTQMGNDKSIKCEQNLGHDTMYWYKQDSKKFLKIMFSYNNKELIINETVPNRFSPKSPDKAHLNLHINSLELGDSAVYFCASSQDYTGGTYTFGSGTRLTVV.

In this sample, this clonotype turned up once. The V and J genes are TRBV30 and TRBJ1-5; D is possibly TRBD1 (5 bases). CDR3 length: 13 amino acids. The germline V gene has CDR1 GTSNPN and CDR2 SVGIG (reference sequence). V gave up 0 bases and J gave up 4 bases, with 7 bases separating them. The CDR3 loop is CAWSVRGNQPQHF. Written as DNA, the CDR3 is TGTGCCTGGAGTGTCCGGGGGAATCAGCCCCAGCATTTT.

This clonotype appeared a few times. The chain employs TRBV4-3 and TRBJ2-7, with D possibly being TRBD2 (6 bases). Germline lookup yields CDR1 LGHNA and CDR2 YSLEER. V lost 1 base, J lost 2 bases, and 6 bases lay in between. The CDR3 runs 13 residues. CDR3 sequence (DNA): TGCGCCAGCAGCCAAGGCGGGACCTACGAGCAGTACTTC. It translates to CASSQGGTYEQYF.